This TCR beta chain originates from a study of T cells in Graves' hyperthyroidism and ophthalmopathy. The source material, RNA transcripts, was used to amplify TCR beta CDR3 regions. TCR CDR3 regions were first amplified by RT-PCR with HTBI primers. Via MiXCR, TCRdb re-called the multiplex PCR reads, giving one row per CDR3 protein. This sample yields about 700,000 distinct CDR3 sequences, of which approximately 14% are seen a single time; 9.5% to 13% belongs to the top ten. This clonotype has ten or more counts. This CDR3 is 12 amino acids long. V was clipped by 8 bases and J by 5 bases, with 10 bases between them. CDR1 is MDHEN and CDR2 is SYDVKM in the germline V gene.

The chain recombines TRBV28 with TRBJ2-1; TRBD2 might be the D (7 bases). The sequencing sample was made of blood. This receptor was obtained from a woman aged 18-29 years with Graves' hyperthyroidism. DNA for the CDR3: TGTGCCAGCCGGGGGGCCCACAATGAGCAGTTCTTC. Its translation is CASRGAHNEQFF.